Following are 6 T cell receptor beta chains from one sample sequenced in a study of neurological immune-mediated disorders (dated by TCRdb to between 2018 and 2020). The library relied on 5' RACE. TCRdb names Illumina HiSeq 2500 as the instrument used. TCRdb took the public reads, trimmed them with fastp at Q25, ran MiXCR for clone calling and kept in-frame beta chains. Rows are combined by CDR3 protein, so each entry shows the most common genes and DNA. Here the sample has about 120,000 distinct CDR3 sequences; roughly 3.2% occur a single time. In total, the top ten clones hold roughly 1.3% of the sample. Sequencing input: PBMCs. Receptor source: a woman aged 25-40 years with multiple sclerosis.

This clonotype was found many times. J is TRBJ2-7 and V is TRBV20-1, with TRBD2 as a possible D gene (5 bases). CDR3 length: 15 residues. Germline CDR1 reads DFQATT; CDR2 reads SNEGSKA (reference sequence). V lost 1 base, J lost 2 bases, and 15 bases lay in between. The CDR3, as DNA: TGCAGTGCTAGAGCGACGGCGGGTTTAGCCTACGAGCAGTACTTC. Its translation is CSARATAGLAYEQYF.

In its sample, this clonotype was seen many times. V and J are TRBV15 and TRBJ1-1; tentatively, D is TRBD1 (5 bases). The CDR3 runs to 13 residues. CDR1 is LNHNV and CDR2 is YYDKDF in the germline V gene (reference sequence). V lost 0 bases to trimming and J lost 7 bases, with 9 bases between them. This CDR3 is CATSRDGDGEAFF. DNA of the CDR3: TGTGCCACCAGCAGAGATGGGGACGGTGAAGCTTTCTTT.

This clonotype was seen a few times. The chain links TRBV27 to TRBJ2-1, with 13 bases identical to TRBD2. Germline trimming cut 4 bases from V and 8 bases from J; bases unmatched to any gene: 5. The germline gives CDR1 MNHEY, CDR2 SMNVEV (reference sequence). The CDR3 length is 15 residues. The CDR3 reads CASSSWTSGSYEQFF. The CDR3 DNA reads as TGTGCCAGCAGTTCCTGGACTAGCGGGAGTTATGAGCAGTTCTTC.

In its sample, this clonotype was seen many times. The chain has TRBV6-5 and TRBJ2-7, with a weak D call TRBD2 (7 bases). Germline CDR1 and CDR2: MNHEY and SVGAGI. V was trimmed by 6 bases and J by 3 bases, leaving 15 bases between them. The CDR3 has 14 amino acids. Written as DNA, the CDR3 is TGTGCCAGCAGCCTAAGGGGGACTAACTACGAGCAGTACTTC. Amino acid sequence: CASSLRGTNYEQYF.

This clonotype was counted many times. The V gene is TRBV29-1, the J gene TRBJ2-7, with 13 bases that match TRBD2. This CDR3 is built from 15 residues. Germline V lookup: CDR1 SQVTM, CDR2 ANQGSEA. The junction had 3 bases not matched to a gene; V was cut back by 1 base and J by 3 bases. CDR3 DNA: TGCAGCGTTGAAGGACTAGCGGGAGGTGGCTACGAGCAGTACTTC. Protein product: CSVEGLAGGGYEQYF.

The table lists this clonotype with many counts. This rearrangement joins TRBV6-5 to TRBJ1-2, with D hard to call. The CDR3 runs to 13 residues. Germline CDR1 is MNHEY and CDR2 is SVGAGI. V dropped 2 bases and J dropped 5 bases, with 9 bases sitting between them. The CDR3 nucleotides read TGTGCCAGCAGTTACAGGTCGGGGTATGGCTACACCTTC. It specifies CASSYRSGYGYTF.